These 9 T cell receptor beta chains were all obtained from the same sample, sequenced in a study of blood T cell repertoires in COVID-19. Clones were sequenced by immunoSEQ multiplex PCR, and TCRdb holds only the in-frame ones, with some missing. The sample contains tens of thousands of clones, around 90% of which appear only once. Sequencing was performed on peripheral blood. These receptors came from a middle-aged man with acute or convalescent COVID-19.

V is TRBV6-5 and J is TRBJ1-1; D gene ambiguous. The CDR3 runs 13 residues. In germline, CDR1 is MNHEY, CDR2 SVGAGI. V dropped 0 bases and J dropped 5 bases, with 7 bases sitting between them. CDR3 sequence reads: CASSYSRGTEAFF. The CDR3 nucleotides are TGTGCCAGCAGTTACTCCAGAGGAACTGAAGCTTTCTTT.

The CDR3 here is CASSRPTGSNEKLFF. DNA of the CDR3: TGTGCCAGCAGCCGGCCGACAGGGTCGAATGAAAAACTGTTTTTT. The V and J genes are TRBV6-5 and TRBJ1-4; 7 bases agree with TRBD1. Unmatched junction bases numbered 9, after V lost 6 bases and J lost 5 bases. The CDR3 loop spans 15 amino acids. From germline, CDR1 is MNHEY and CDR2 SVGAGI.

The chain has TRBV19 and TRBJ1-1; D gene unclear. The germline CDR1 and CDR2 sequences are LNHDA and SQIVND (reference sequence). V was clipped by 3 bases and J by 6 bases, with 8 bases between them. This CDR3 is 12 amino acids long. The CDR3 nucleotides read TGTGCCAGTAGTATTGGTACGGCTGAAGCTTTCTTT. This gives the protein CASSIGTAEAFF.

V usage is TRBV5-1 and J usage is TRBJ2-7; weak D call: TRBD1 (6 bases). This CDR3 contains 14 residues. Germline CDR1 and CDR2: SGHRS and YFSETQ. V was pared by 0 bases and J by 5 bases, with 12 bases between. CDR3 bases: TGCGCCAGCAGCTTGGGTCAGGGGATCAACGAGCAGTACTTC. Encoded protein: CASSLGQGINEQYF.

The gene calls are TRBV3-1 (or the pseudogene TRBV3-2) and TRBJ1-1; D remains unclear. In germline, CDR1 is LGHDT, CDR2 YNNKEL (reference sequence). CDR3 length: 13 residues. Trimming stripped 4 bases from V and 1 base from J, with 7 bases between. This chain's CDR3 is CASSPMQNTEAFF. CDR3 DNA: TGTGCCAGCAGCCCTATGCAGAACACTGAAGCTTTCTTT.

The genes are TRBV29-1 and TRBJ2-7; TRBD1 agrees at 9 bases. CDR1 and CDR2 (germline): SQVTM, ANQGSEA. The CDR3 runs 13 residues. Trimming took 3 bases from V and 2 from J; bases not matched to a gene: 2. CDR3 nucleotides: TGCAGCGTTGAGGGACAGGGTGCCTACGAGCAGTACTTC. Its protein is CSVEGQGAYEQYF.

This chain joins TRBV24-1 and TRBJ2-5; 9 bases are a match to TRBD1. The ends lost 3 bases at V and 5 bases at J; junction bases unmatched: 6. From germline, CDR1 is KGHDR and CDR2 SFDVKD. CDR3 length: 15 residues. The CDR3: CATSDLQGARETQYF. CDR3 coding DNA: TGTGCCACCAGTGATCTACAGGGGGCTCGTGAGACCCAGTACTTC.

This sequence joins TRBV6-2 or TRBV6-3 and TRBJ2-3; 7 nucleotides line up with TRBD1. The germline V gene encodes CDR1 MNHEY and CDR2 SVGEGT. The CDR3 totals 15 residues. V shed 5 bases, J shed 1 base, and the junction held 6 bases outside the gene matches. The CDR3 spells CASSDPTGGTDTQYF. As DNA, the CDR3 is TGTGCCAGCAGTGACCCTACAGGGGGCACAGATACGCAGTATTTT.

The CDR3 sequence: CASSWTGSPYNSPLHF. The DNA for the CDR3 is TGTGCCAGCAGTTGGACTGGGAGCCCCTATAATTCACCCCTCCACTTT. V is TRBV27 and J is TRBJ1-6; D gene ambiguous. Germline V gene sequence: CDR1 MNHEY, CDR2 SMNVEV (reference sequence). This CDR3 has 16 residues. The V end was cut by 4 bases, the J end by 2 bases, with 12 bases between.